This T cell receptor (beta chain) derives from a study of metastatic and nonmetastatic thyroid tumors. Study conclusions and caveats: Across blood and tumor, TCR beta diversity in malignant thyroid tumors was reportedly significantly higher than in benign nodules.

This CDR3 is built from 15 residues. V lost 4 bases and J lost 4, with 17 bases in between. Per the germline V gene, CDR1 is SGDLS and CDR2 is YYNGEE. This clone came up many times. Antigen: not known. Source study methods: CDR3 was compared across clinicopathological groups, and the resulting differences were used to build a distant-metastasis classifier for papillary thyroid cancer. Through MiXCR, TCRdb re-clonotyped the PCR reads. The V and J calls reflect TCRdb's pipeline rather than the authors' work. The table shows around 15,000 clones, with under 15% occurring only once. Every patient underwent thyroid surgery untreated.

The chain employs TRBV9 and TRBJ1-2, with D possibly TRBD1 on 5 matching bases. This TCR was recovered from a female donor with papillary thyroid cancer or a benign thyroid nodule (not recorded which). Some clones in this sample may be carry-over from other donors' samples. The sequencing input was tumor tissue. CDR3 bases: TGTGCCAGCAGCCCCCGGGGCAGCCTCTTCTATGGCTACACCTTC. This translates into CASSPRGSLFYGYTF.